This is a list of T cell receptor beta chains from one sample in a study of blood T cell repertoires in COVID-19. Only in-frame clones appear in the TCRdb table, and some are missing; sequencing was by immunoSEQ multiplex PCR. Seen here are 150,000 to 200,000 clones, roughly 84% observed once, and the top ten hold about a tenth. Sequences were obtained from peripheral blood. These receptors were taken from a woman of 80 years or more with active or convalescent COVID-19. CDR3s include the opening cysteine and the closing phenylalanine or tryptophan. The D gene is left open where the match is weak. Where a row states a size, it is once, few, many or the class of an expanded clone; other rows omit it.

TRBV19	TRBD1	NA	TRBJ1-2	CASASGTVYGYTF	TGTGCCAGTGCCTCCGGGACAGTCTATGGCTACACCTTC
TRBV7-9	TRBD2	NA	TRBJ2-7	CASSLAERGHEQYF	TGTGCCAGCAGCTTAGCGGAGCGGGGCCACGAGCAGTACTTC
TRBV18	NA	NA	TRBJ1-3	CASSPAPSSGNTIYF	TGTGCCAGCTCACCAGCACCGAGCTCTGGAAACACCATATATTTT
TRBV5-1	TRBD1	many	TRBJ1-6	CASSIGQGNSPLHF	TGCGCCAGCAGCATAGGACAGGGCAACTCACCCCTCCACTTT
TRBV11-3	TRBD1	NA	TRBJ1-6	CASSLDMGQSSYNSPLHF	TGTGCCAGCAGCTTAGATATGGGACAGAGCTCCTATAATTCACCCCTCCACTTT
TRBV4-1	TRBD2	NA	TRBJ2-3	CASSQLAGGTTDTQYF	TGCGCCAGCAGCCAACTAGCGGGGGGAACCACAGATACGCAGTATTTT
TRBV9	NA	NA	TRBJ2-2	CASSVNTNTGELFF	TGTGCCAGCAGCGTCAACACGAACACCGGGGAGCTGTTTTTT
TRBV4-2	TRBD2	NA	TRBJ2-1	CASSQDLRGAPYNEQFF	TGTGCCAGCAGCCAAGATCTGCGGGGGGCCCCCTACAATGAGCAGTTCTTC
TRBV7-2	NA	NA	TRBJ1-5	CASSPSGEGQSQPQHF	TGTGCCAGCAGCCCCTCGGGGGAGGGACAAAGTCAGCCCCAGCATTTT
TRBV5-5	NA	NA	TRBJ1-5	CASSLGQATRWPQHF	TGTGCCAGCAGCTTGGGACAGGCCACTCGTTGGCCCCAGCATTTT
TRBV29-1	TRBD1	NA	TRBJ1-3	CSARRGGGNTIYF	TGCAGCGCCCGACGAGGGGGCGGAAACACCATATATTTT
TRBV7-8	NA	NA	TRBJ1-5	CASSLDISNQPQHF	TGTGCCAGCAGCCTGGACATTAGCAATCAGCCCCAGCATTTT
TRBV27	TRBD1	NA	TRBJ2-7	CASSPQGQVSSYEQYF	TGTGCCAGCAGTCCGCAGGGACAGGTCTCCTCCTACGAGCAGTACTTC
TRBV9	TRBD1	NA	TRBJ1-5	CASSVTGDSNQPQHF	TGTGCCAGCAGCGTTACAGGGGATAGCAATCAGCCCCAGCATTTT
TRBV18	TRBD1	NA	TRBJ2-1	CASSNLRDSLYNEQFF	TGTGCCAGCTCAAATCTCCGGGACAGCCTCTACAATGAGCAGTTCTTC
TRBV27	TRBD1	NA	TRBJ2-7	CASGQGAGSRYEQYF	TGTGCCAGCGGACAGGGGGCAGGATCCCGCTACGAGCAGTACTTC
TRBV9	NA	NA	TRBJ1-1	CASSGDPRGTEAFF	TGTGCCAGCAGCGGGGACCCTAGGGGGACTGAAGCTTTCTTT
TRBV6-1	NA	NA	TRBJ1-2	CASSEAQGPSYGYTF	TGTGCCAGCAGTGAAGCACAGGGCCCTAGCTATGGCTACACCTTC
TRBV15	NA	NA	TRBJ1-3	CATSRDRLTSGNTIYF	TGTGCCACCAGCAGAGACAGACTCACCTCTGGAAACACCATATATTTT
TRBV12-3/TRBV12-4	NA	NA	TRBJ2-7	CASSFRQADEQYF	TGTGCCAGCAGTTTTAGGCAGGCTGACGAGCAGTACTTC
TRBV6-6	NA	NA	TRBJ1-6	CASKGVIGSPLHF	TGTGCCAGCAAAGGGGTTATAGGTTCACCCCTCCACTTT
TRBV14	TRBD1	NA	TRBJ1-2	CASSPWGQDYNYGYTF	TGTGCCAGCAGTCCCTGGGGACAGGATTATAACTATGGCTACACCTTC
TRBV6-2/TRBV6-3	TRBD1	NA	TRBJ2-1	CASSYGGQGALGEQFF	TGTGCCAGCAGTTACGGGGGCCAGGGGGCCCTAGGCGAGCAGTTCTTC
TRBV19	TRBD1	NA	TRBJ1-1	CASRGQGSSAFF	TGTGCCAGTAGAGGACAGGGCTCGTCAGCTTTCTTT
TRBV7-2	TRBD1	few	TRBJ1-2	CASSPQTGFNTF	TGTGCCAGCAGCCCCCAGACAGGGTTTAACACCTTC
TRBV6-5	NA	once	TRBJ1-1	CASNLQMNTEAFF	TGTGCCAGCAACCTACAGATGAACACTGAAGCTTTCTTT
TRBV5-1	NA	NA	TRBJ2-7	CASSFNSPYEQYF	TGCGCCAGCAGCTTTAACAGTCCCTACGAGCAGTACTTC
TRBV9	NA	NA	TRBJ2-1	CASSVVQGTDGEQFF	TGTGCCAGCAGCGTAGTGCAGGGCACCGACGGTGAGCAGTTCTTC
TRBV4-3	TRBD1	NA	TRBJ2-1	CASSQDRGGQAWNEQFF	TGCGCCAGCAGCCAAGATCGAGGGGGACAGGCCTGGAATGAGCAGTTCTTC
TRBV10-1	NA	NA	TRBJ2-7	CASSEKLDYEQYF	TGCGCCAGCAGTGAGAAACTTGACTACGAGCAGTACTTC
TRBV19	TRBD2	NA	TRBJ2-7	CASSMATSGVNEQYF	TGTGCCAGTAGTATGGCGACTAGCGGGGTGAACGAGCAGTACTTC
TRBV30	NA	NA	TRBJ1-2	CAWSVGQGSGYTF	TGTGCCTGGAGTGTAGGTCAGGGGAGTGGCTACACCTTC
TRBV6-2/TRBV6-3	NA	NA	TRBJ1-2	CASSSTGRGDGYTF	TGTGCCAGCAGTTCTACAGGGCGCGGTGATGGCTACACCTTC
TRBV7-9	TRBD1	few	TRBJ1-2	CASGTAYGYTF	TGTGCCAGCGGGACAGCCTATGGCTACACCTTC
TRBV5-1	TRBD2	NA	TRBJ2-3	CASSLWGTSGADTQYF	TGCGCCAGCAGCTTGTGGGGGACTAGTGGCGCAGATACGCAGTATTTT
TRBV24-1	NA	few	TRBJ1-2	CATRVADYGYTF	TGTGCCACCAGGGTGGCAGATTATGGCTACACCTTC
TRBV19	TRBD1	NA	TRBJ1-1	CASSGRGRPEAFF	TGTGCCAGTAGTGGCAGGGGGCGCCCTGAAGCTTTCTTT
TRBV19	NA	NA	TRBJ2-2	CASSIEDWGELFF	TGTGCCAGTAGTATAGAGGACTGGGGGGAGCTGTTTTTT
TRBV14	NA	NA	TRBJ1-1	CASSPRRWNTEAFF	TGTGCCAGCAGCCCTAGGCGGTGGAACACTGAAGCTTTCTTT
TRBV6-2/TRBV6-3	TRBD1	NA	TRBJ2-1	CASSSGQVNNEQFF	TGTGCCAGCAGTTCGGGACAGGTAAACAATGAGCAGTTCTTC
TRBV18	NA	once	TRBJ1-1	CASSPLARGTEAFF	TGTGCCAGCTCACCACTCGCCCGGGGCACTGAAGCTTTCTTT
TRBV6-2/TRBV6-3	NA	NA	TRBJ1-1	CASSPAGVGTEAFF	TGTGCCAGCAGCCCGGCGGGGGTCGGCACTGAAGCTTTCTTT
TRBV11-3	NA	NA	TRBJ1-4	CASSLRTATNEKLFF	TGTGCCAGCAGCTTGAGGACAGCAACTAATGAAAAACTGTTTTTT
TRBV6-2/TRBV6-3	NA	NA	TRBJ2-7	CASSSLGHSYEQYF	TGTGCCAGCAGTTCTCTCGGACACTCCTACGAGCAGTACTTC
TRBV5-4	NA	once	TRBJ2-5	CASSLDSRETQYF	TGTGCCAGCAGCTTGGACAGTCGCGAGACCCAGTACTTC
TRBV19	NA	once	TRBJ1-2	CASSIRARAEGYTF	TGTGCCAGTAGTATAAGGGCCAGGGCGGAGGGCTACACCTTC
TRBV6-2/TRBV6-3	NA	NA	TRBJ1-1	CASSYPTLGLYTEAFF	TGTGCCAGCAGTTACCCCACACTGGGCCTCTATACTGAAGCTTTCTTT